This T cell receptor beta chain originates from a study of blood T cell repertoires in COVID-19. In the study overall: Material from acute and convalescent COVID-19 was sourced from the United States, Italy and Spain. In each case, the material was cDNA or gDNA derived from T cells, B-cell-depleted T cells, or PBMCs.

As handled by the study authors: The authors estimated nucleated cell counts from reference gene primer amplification. The table came from immunoSEQ multiplex PCR; TCRdb's copy has only in-frame clones and leaves some out. The DNA gave D and trimming, while V, J and clone size come from that table. This table has about 95,000 clones, around 90% appearing once. Per the germline V gene, CDR1 is MDHEN and CDR2 is SYDVKM. This CDR3 has 15 amino acids. V was pared by 6 bases and J by 6 bases, with 21 bases between. The chain employs TRBV28 and TRBJ2-7, with a tentative D call TRBD2 (6 bases). The specimen sequenced was peripheral blood. The source is a woman between 45 and 60 years old in a cohort sampled during active COVID-19. CDR3 nucleotide sequence: TGTGCCAGCAGCCAATTCGGGCGGGGAGGCTCCGAGCAGTACTTC. Translation: CASSQFGRGGSEQYF.